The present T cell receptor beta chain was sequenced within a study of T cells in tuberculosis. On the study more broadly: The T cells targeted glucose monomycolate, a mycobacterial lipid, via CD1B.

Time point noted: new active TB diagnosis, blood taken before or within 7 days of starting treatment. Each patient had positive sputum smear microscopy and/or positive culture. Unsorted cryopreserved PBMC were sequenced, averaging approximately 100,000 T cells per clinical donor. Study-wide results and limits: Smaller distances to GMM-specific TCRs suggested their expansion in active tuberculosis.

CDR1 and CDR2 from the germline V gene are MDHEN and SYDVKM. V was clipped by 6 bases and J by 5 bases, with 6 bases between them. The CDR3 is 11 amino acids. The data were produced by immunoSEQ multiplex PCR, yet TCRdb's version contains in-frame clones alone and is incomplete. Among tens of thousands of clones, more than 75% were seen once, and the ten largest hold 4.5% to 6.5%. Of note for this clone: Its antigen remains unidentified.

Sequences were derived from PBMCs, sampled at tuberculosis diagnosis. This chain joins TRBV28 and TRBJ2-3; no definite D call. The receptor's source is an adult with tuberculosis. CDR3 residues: CASSPLDTQYF. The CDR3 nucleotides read TGTGCCAGCAGCCCCCTAGATACGCAGTATTTT.